This T cell receptor beta chain was profiled in a study of T cell repertoires in cytomegalovirus infection. Study-wide background: Public TCR beta signatures were indicative of both CMV infection and a matching HLA type.

This CDR3 has 15 residues. V lost 8 bases to trimming and J lost 5 bases; unmatched junction nucleotides: 12. The germline V gene has CDR1 SGHVS and CDR2 FQNEAQ. This clonotype was recorded many times. What it binds is unknown. TCRdb reprocessed the reads via MiXCR and lists one record per CDR3 protein. The sample has approximately 630,000 distinct CDR3 sequences; about 24% are singletons. Study conclusions and caveats: Pooled public TCR beta family frequency picked out CMV carriers with the relevant HLA. Dominant in the ex vivo response were TCR beta clonotypes restricted by HLA-C and specific for CMV.

The rearrangement links TRBV7-8 to TRBJ2-7; 10 positions match TRBD1. This receptor was identified in a human donor in good health (CMV status not recorded). Some clones in this sample may be carry-over from other donors' samples. Sequencing was performed on CD8+ T cells from PBMCs. As DNA, the CDR3 is TGTGCCAGCGACGCTGGGACAGGGGAAAGGGACGAGCAGTACTTC. Translation: CASDAGTGERDEQYF. Drawing the rest from reference TRBV7-8 and TRBJ2-7, the complete variable domain is GAGVSQSPRYKVAKRGQDVALRCDPISGHVSLFWYQQALGQGPEFLTYFQNEAQLDKSGLPSDRFFAERPEGSVSTLKIQRTQQEDSAVYLCASDAGTGERDEQYFGPGTRLTVT.